This T cell receptor (beta chain) emerged from a study of vaccination effects on CD4 cells after COVID-19. With the ViraFEST assay, the study expanded antigen-specific CD4+ T cells using viral peptide pools, then sequenced them. Cells that had been cultured for 10 days were the source of isolated CD4+ T cells. Neither prior SARS-CoV-2 infection nor positive nucleocapsid antibodies were present in the vaccine recipients. The method was immunoSEQ multiplex PCR; TCRdb's version includes in-frame clones alone and lacks a portion of them. The sample gives 40,000 to 50,000 clones, more than 60% of which show up once; about 26% is in the top ten. Turning to this clone: Its antigen is still unknown.

This material consisted of CD4+ T cells from PBMCs cultured with HCoV-OC43 spike peptides, taken before COVID-19 vaccination. The subset denotes: HCoV-OC43 spike overlapping peptide pool stimulation. The sequence came from a human donor who received a COVID-19 vaccine.

CDR3 residues: CASTEVGGQGYTF. The CDR3 nucleotides are TGTGCCAGCACCGAAGTAGGGGGGCAAGGCTACACCTTC. This sequence joins TRBV6-5 and TRBJ1-2, with D possibly TRBD1 on 6 matching bases. The CDR3 consists of 13 residues. The germline V gene has CDR1 MNHEY and CDR2 SVGAGI. V gave up 7 bases and J gave up 8 bases, with 17 bases separating them.